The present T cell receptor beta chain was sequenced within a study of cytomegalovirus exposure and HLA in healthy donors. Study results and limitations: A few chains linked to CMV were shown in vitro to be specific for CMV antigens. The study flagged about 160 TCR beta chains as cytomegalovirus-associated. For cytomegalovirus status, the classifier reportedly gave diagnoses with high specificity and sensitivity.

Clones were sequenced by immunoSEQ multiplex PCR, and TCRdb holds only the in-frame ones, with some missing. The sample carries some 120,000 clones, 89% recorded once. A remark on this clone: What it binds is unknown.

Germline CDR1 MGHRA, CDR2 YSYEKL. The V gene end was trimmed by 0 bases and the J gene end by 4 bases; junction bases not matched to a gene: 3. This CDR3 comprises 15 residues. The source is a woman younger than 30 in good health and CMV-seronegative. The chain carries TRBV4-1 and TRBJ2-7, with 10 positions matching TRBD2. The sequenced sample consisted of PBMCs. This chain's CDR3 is CASSQEQREGYEQYF. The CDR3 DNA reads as TGCGCCAGCAGCCAAGAACAGCGGGAGGGGTACGAGCAGTACTTC.